Described below is a single TCR beta chain sequence and its context. The germline V gene encodes CDR1 SGHRS and CDR2 YFSETQ. The CDR3 is made up of 14 amino acids. The ends were cut back, 4 bases at V and 1 base at J, with 11 bases in the middle. TCRdb itself ran the 5' RACE reads through MiXCR, one entry per CDR3 protein. The data contain under 300,000 distinct CDR3 sequences, approximately 16% of them singletons. The data belong to a study of T-cell memory formation after mild COVID-19. Overall study context: TCR clusters were mostly donor specific.

The chain links TRBV5-1 to TRBJ1-1; D is perhaps TRBD1 (6 bases). This receptor was identified in a man between 18 and 29 years old who had mild COVID-19 (a few samples of this study predate the infection). Cell type and time point are not known. Sequencing was done on a sample of PBMCs or a T cell subset sorted from them (not recorded which). The CDR3 reads CASSKEDRNTEAFF. In DNA form, the CDR3 reads TGCGCCAGCAGCAAAGAGGACAGGAACACTGAAGCTTTCTTT.